A single T cell receptor beta chain is shown here with its context. The method was immunoSEQ multiplex PCR; TCRdb's version includes in-frame clones alone and lacks a portion of them. Of tens of thousands of clones listed, about 80% are singletons. The data stem from a study of T cells in narcolepsy. V was shortened by 0 bases and J by 7 bases, with 7 bases between the two germline ends. CDR1 and CDR2 from the germline V gene are SGHNT and YENEEA. CDR3 length: 13 residues. The chain uses TRBV11-3 and TRBJ2-4; D ambiguous. The sequenced material came from CD45RA- memory CD4+ T cells from PBMCs. This TCR was recovered from a human donor with narcolepsy. Here the CDR3 reads CASSLDLSNIQYF. Written as DNA, the CDR3 is TGTGCCAGCAGCTTAGATCTGTCGAACATTCAGTACTTC.